This T cell receptor (beta chain) was found in a study of beta chain features in type 1 diabetes listed by TCRdb under 2018. About the investigation overall: Mean age, gender distribution, total cell number and subset yield did not differ between patients and healthy donors. The study compared TCRB repertoires of sorted circulating CD4+ T cell subsets between recently diagnosed type 1 diabetes patients and matched healthy donors. Regulatory and stem cell-like memory subsets were isolated from only 8 patients and 8 healthy donors, whereas naive and central memory subsets came from all 28 donors. A total of about 110 million sorted cells were examined across all samples, and the number of cells per subset was strongly correlated with RNA yield. The study at large found these results: Because cDNA was sequenced instead of genomic DNA, highly expressing activated cells could be over-represented, though the groups showed no difference in activation or CD3 levels. Only small numbers of individuals were included in the HLA sub-analyses, which left unresolved whether HLA type had any influence on TCRB rearrangement. The naive, central memory and regulatory TCRB repertoires appeared to resemble one another more closely among patients than among healthy donors. Type 1 diabetes patients showed a moderate but significant shortening of TCRB CDR3 length in all four CD4+ subsets. PCR may preferentially amplify shorter templates, but because patient and control samples were amplified and corrected together, any resulting skew would affect both groups equally. At VDJ recombination sites, type 1 diabetes patients had fewer insertions and more deleted nucleotides, which implies abnormalities in thymic rearrangement.

Note on this clone: Its recognized antigen is unknown. No per-base quality is available; no much larger clone lies one base away.

The High Capacity cDNA Reverse Transcription Kit was used to reverse transcribe all of the isolated RNA, meaning that expressed TCRB transcripts were what got sequenced. Deep immunoSEQ sequencing was applied to naive, central memory and regulatory T cell samples, giving an average of approximately 3.8 million total reads per sample. Sorted cells were lysed in RLT buffer and RNA was extracted with DNase-treated RNeasy Micro or Mini kits, depending on cell number. Each cell subset was processed separately to prevent cross-contamination, with patient and healthy donor samples processed together. The immunoSEQ multiplex PCR was used to amplify TCRB sequences from cDNA, yielding 87-bp fragments that span the CDR3 region. Sequencing of the amplicons was performed on the Illumina HiSeq platform. On the authors' methods: PCR bias was computationally corrected using synthetic template baselines, reads within Hamming distance 2 were collapsed, and singletons that could not be merged were discarded. Reads were aligned against IMGT so that V, D and J genes, CDR3 length and insertions or deletions at six rearrangement sites could be assigned. Within each subset, clonotype counts were normalized to sorted cell number, and only after that were true diversity and Gini coefficients computed with the tcR R package. The overlap coefficient, calculated on TCRB nucleotide sequences, was used to quantify repertoire sharing. What TCRdb holds here is the immuneACCESS table cut down to in-frame rearrangements. Part of the clones is not present; checked against another copy, under half of the missing clones reflect an unresolved V gene, and the others are unexplained. That table supplies the V and J calls and clone size; D and trimming were determined from the DNA. Present in this sample are about 170,000 clones, approximately 7.8% of which were seen just once. 0.94% of the sample is in the top ten clones.

A single peripheral blood draw of approximately 110 mL on average was collected from each donor into heparinised tubes. Naive, central memory, regulatory and stem cell-like memory CD4+ T cells were sorted on a BD FACSAria II using a panel including CD45RO, CCR7, CD25, CD127, CD95 and CD27. Every sorted population had a purity above 95%. PBMCs were isolated right away by Lymphoprep density gradient centrifugation and were stained directly, without culture. To minimize batch effects, samples were stained and sorted in pairs, one healthy donor with one patient per experiment. The clonotype comes from a woman aged 40 to 49 with type 1 diabetes. Sample: central memory CD4+ T cells from blood.

The CDR3 protein: CASSARDRGPSSYEQYF. The sequence in DNA is TGTGCCAGCAGCGCTCGGGACAGGGGGCCTTCCTCCTACGAGCAGTACTTC. The chain joins TRBV7-6 to TRBJ2-7, with TRBD1 matching 12 junction bases. CDR1 and CDR2, per the germline V gene, are SGHVS and FNYEAQ. After removal of 5 bases from V and 0 bases from J, the junction retains 8 bases not matched to a gene. CDR3 length: 17 amino acids, cysteine to phenylalanine. Here the CDR3 DNA is all that survives: 51 bases in frame from base 1.